A single TCR beta chain is shown here with its context. The CDR3 is made up of 15 amino acids. Trimming cost V 1 base and J 1 base; bases outside gene matches: 1. Germline assignment: CDR1 SGDLS and CDR2 YYNGEE. Profiling relied on immunoSEQ multiplex PCR, and the TCRdb table lists in-frame clones only, not all of them. The data contain 200,000 to 250,000 clones, roughly nine tenths of them singletons. The source of the sample is a study of blood T cell repertoires in COVID-19. Across the study: Recovered status in Cohort 3 required two negative PCRs, clearance, or symptom resolution. Acute-phase and convalescent COVID-19 samples originated in the United States, Italy and Spain.

Individuals aged about 18 to 100 years were recruited from some 26 US areas. The TCR originated in a woman aged 45-60 years in a cohort exposed to, infected with or recovered from COVID-19 (not recorded which). Sequencing input: PBMCs or T cells enriched from blood (not recorded which). V is TRBV9 and J is TRBJ2-5; 10 bases match TRBD2. The CDR3 loop is CASSVLAGVQETQYF. For the CDR3, the DNA is TGTGCCAGCAGCGTACTAGCGGGGGTCCAAGAGACCCAGTACTTC.